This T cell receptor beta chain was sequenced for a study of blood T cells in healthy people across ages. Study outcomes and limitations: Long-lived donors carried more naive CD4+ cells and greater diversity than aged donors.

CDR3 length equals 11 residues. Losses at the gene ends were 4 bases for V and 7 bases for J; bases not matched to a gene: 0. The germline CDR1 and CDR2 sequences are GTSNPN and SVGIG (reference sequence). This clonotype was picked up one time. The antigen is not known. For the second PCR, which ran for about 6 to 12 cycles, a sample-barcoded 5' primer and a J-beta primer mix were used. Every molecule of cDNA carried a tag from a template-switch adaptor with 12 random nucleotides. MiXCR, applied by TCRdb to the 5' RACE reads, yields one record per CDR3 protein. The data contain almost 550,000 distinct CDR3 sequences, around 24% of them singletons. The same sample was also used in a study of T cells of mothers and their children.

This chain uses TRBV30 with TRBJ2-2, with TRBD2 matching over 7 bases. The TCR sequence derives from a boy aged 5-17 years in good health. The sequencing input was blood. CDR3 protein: CAWKRDGELFF. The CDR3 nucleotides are TGTGCCTGGAAGCGGGACGGGGAGCTGTTTTTT.